These 8 T cell receptor beta chains share one sample of origin, sequenced in a study of a mutant IDH1 vaccine in newly diagnosed glioma. Repertoires were generated with immunoSEQ multiplex PCR, while TCRdb's copy carries only in-frame clones and drops some. The sample holds about 54,000 clones, approximately 81% seen once. Time point here: week 35, safety follow-up. What each vaccine dose contained was 300 ug of mutant IDH1 20-mer peptide, accompanied by topical imiquimod. No antigens are known for them. Sequencing used PBMCs, obtained from a glioma patient whose treatment included an IDH1 peptide vaccine. The receptors were gathered from a woman aged 18-29 years with glioma.

The sample holds a few counts of this clone. The chain couples TRBV7-3 to TRBJ2-3, with 7 bases that match TRBD2. J was trimmed by 6 bases and V by 4 bases; bases with no gene match: 1. The CDR3 is 12 amino acids. Germline CDR1 is SGHTA and CDR2 is FQGTGA. The CDR3 DNA sequence: TGTGCCAGCAGCTGGGGAGGGGATACGCAGTATTTT. Translated, it gives CASSWGGDTQYF. Based on the CDR3 plus reference TRBV7-3 and TRBJ2-3, the full variable domain is GAGVSQTPSNKVTEKGKYVELRCDPISGHTALYWYRQSLGQGPEFLIYFQGTGAADDSGLPNDRFFAVRPEGSVSTLKIQRTERGDSAVYLCASSWGGDTQYFGPGTRLTVL.

DNA of the CDR3: TGTGCCAGCAGTCCCTTTATGATGGGGAATGAGCAGTTCTTC. This translates into CASSPFMMGNEQFF. This sequence joins TRBV6-5 and TRBJ2-1; D is unresolved. The CDR3 is 14 amino acids. Trimming removed 5 bases at V and 7 bases at J, with 15 bases between. From germline, CDR1 is MNHEY and CDR2 SVGAGI.

This clone occurred once. This chain links TRBV29-1 with TRBJ1-3; 8 nucleotides line up with TRBD1. CDR3 length: 15 residues. Germline V gene lookup returns CDR1 SQVTM and CDR2 ANQGSEA. V was clipped by 6 bases and J by 0 bases; unmatched bases: 7. The CDR3 nucleotides read TGCAGCGTCACGGACAGGGCCTTCTCTGGAAACACCATATATTTT. It translates to CSVTDRAFSGNTIYF.

J is TRBJ1-1 and V is TRBV14, with D maybe TRBD1 (6 bases). Germline V gives CDR1 SGHDN, CDR2 FVKESK. This CDR3 has 14 amino acids. V was trimmed by 4 bases and J by 7 bases, leaving 16 bases between them. The CDR3: CASSPTGARGEAFF. The DNA of the CDR3 is TGTGCCAGCAGCCCTACGGGGGCGCGGGGTGAAGCTTTCTTT.

The chain joins TRBV9 to TRBJ2-7; 13 bases map to TRBD2. The germline V gene has CDR1 SGDLS and CDR2 YYNGEE. There are 20 residues in the CDR3. Trimming at V came to 2 bases and at J to 0 bases, leaving 14 bases not matched to a gene. For the CDR3, the DNA is TGTGCCAGCAGCGTGGGCGAGTCGGGACTAGCGGGATCCCACTCCTACGAGCAGTACTTC. Its translation is CASSVGESGLAGSHSYEQYF.

The V call is TRBV9, the J call TRBJ2-1, with D perhaps TRBD2 (5 bases). The CDR3 has 13 residues. V shed 1 base and J shed 7 bases, with 9 bases lying between them. Germline V lookup: CDR1 SGDLS, CDR2 YYNGEE. Here the CDR3 DNA reads TGTGCCAGCAGCGTACTAGCCCAGAATGAGCAGTTCTTC. Its translation: CASSVLAQNEQFF.

V gene TRBV11-3 combines with J gene TRBJ2-4; D may be TRBD2 (5 bases). CDR1 and CDR2 (germline): SGHNT, YENEEA. This CDR3 spans 15 amino acids. V lost 5 bases, J lost 0 bases, and 11 bases lay in between. The CDR3 DNA reads TGTGCCAGCAGCCAACGGGGTCCAGCCAAAAACATTCAGTACTTC. As protein: CASSQRGPAKNIQYF.

The rearrangement links TRBV18 to TRBJ1-2, with TRBD1 as a possible D gene (5 bases). Deletions cut 4 bases from V and 0 bases from J, with 12 bases between. Germline V gene lookup returns CDR1 KGHSH and CDR2 LQKENI. The length of the CDR3 is 15 residues. The CDR3 reads CASSLRQPANYGYTF. Written as DNA, the CDR3 is TGTGCCAGCTCACTAAGACAGCCAGCTAACTATGGCTACACCTTC.